The present entry profiles one T cell receptor (beta chain) with its context. Antigen unknown. The CDR3 is 15 amino acids. CDR1 is MDHEN, CDR2 SYDVKM, per germline. This sample stems from a study of OX40 agonist ivuxolimab in advanced cancers. Findings and caveats of the study: By week 6 at 0.1 to 3.0 mg/kg, blood CD4+ and CD8+ T cells had expanded clonally.

TCRdb keeps only in-frame clones here, not all; method: immunoSEQ multiplex PCR. This table has just under 55,000 clones, approximately 80% appearing once. The sequence was obtained from an adult with an advanced solid tumor such as melanoma, head and neck, liver or kidney cancer. The chain is built from TRBV28 and TRBJ2-5; D gene ambiguous. The J call may be faulty, since TRBJ2-7 better matches the DNA end. The sample was CD4+ or CD8+ T cells sorted from blood, taken in a trial of the OX40 agonist ivuxolimab. The CDR3, as DNA: TGTGCCAGCAGTTACGGCGGATCCGGGTTGTACGAGCAGTACTTC. This gives the protein CASSYGGSGLYEQYF.